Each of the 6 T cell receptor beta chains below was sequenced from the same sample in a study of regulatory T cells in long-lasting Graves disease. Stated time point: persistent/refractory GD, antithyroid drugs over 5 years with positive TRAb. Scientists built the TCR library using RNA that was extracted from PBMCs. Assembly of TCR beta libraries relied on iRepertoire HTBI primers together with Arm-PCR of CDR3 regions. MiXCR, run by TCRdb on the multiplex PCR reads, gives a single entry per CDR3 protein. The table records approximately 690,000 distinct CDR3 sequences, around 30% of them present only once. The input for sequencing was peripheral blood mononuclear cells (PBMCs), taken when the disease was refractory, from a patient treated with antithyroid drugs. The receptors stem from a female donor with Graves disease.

The CDR3 bases are TGCGCCAGCAGCCTCGGGACAGGATTCGACGAGCAGTACTTC. Encoded protein: CASSLGTGFDEQYF. The V and J genes are TRBV5-1 and TRBJ2-7; 8 bases agree with TRBD1. Unmatched junction bases numbered 8, after V lost 4 bases and J lost 5 bases. This CDR3 has 14 residues. CDR1 is SGHRS, CDR2 YFSETQ, per germline.

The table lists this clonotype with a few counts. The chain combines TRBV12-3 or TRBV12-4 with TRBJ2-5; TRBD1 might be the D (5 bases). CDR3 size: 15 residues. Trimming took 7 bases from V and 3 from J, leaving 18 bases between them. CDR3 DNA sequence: TGTGCCAGCAACAACCCCGCCACAGGAGAAGAGACCCAGTACTTC. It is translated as CASNNPATGEETQYF.

CDR3 DNA: TGTGCCATCAGTGACCCGACAGGGTTGAACACTGAAGCTTTCTTT. This encodes CAISDPTGLNTEAFF. The chain is built from TRBV10-3 and TRBJ1-1, with 7 positions matching TRBD1. CDR1 is ENHRY, CDR2 SYGVKD, per germline. The junction had 4 bases not matched to a gene; V was cut back by 3 bases and J by 0 bases. The CDR3 totals 15 residues.

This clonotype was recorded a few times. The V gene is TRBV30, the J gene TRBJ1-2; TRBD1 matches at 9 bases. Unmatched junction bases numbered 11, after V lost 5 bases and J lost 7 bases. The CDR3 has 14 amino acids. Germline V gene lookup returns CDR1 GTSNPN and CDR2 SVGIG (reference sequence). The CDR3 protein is CAWERDRDPGGYTF. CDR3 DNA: TGTGCCTGGGAGCGGGACAGGGACCCTGGTGGCTACACCTTC. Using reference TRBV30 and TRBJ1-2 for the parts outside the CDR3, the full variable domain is SQTIHQWPATLVQPVGSPLSLECTVEGTSNPNLYWYRQAAGRGLQLLFYSVGIGQISSEVPQNLSASRPQDRQFILSSKKLLLSDSGFYLCAWERDRDPGGYTFGSGTRLTVV.

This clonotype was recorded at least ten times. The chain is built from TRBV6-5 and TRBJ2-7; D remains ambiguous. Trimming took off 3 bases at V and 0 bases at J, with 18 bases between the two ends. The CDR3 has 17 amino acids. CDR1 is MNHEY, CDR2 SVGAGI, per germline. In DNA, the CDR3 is TGTGCCAGCAGTTATTCACTCATGGCCGTACTCTCCTACGAGCAGTACTTC. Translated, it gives CASSYSLMAVLSYEQYF.

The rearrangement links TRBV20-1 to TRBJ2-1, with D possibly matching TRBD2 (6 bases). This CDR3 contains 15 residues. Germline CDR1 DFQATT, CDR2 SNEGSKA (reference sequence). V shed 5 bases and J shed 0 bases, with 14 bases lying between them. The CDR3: CSAGDWSRSYNEQFF. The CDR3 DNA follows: TGCAGTGCTGGGGACTGGAGCCGCTCCTACAATGAGCAGTTCTTC.